Below are 25 T cell receptor beta chains sequenced from a single sample in a study of T cell repertoires in cytomegalovirus infection. TCRdb processed the reads anew with MiXCR; each CDR3 protein has one entry. The sample includes a few hundred thousand distinct CDR3 sequences, roughly 25% seen only once; the top ten take roughly 13%. These receptors' targets are unknown. Sequencing was performed on cultured PBMCs, taken from culture after CMV antigen stimulation. All receptors come from a human donor in good health (CMV status not recorded). Some clones in this sample may be carry-over from other donors' samples.

The chain has TRBV7-2 and TRBJ2-1, with 8 bases identical to TRBD2. CDR1 and CDR2 (germline): SGHTA, FQGNSA. Trimming cost V 5 bases and J 2 bases; bases outside gene matches: 5. This CDR3 has 15 amino acids. The chain's CDR3 is CTSSLTSATYNEQFF. As DNA, the CDR3 is TGTACCAGCAGCCTGACTAGCGCAACCTACAATGAGCAGTTCTTC.

This clonotype occurred many times. This chain joins TRBV7-2 and TRBJ1-4; the D gene is possibly TRBD1 (6 bases). Germline V CDR1 and CDR2: SGHTA, FQGNSA. Between the trimmed V and J ends, which lost 2 bases and 13 bases, there was a span of 14 bases. This CDR3 has 13 residues. CDR3 protein: CASSLKGTGRLFF. The CDR3 DNA sequence: TGTGCCAGCAGCTTAAAGGGTACAGGGAGACTGTTTTTT.

On this clonotype: One end of the junction does not line up with germline, which may come from a read error. The chain employs TRBV25-1 and TRBJ2-5, with D hard to call. The CDR3 contains 11 residues. Germline-derived CDR1 and CDR2 are MGHDK and SYGVNS. The CDR3: CASSDHETQYF. The CDR3, as DNA: TGTGCCAGCAGTGACCATGAGACCCAGTACTTC.

As regards this clonotype: One end of the junction is discordant with germline, which a read error may explain. The gene calls are TRBV11-3 and TRBJ2-3; 8 bases agree with TRBD2. The CDR3 has 13 residues. In germline, CDR1 is SGHNT, CDR2 YENEEA. CDR3 protein: CASRKTSEQSVNF. CDR3 nucleotides: TGTGCCAGCAGGAAGACTAGCGAACAGAGCGTGAATTTT.

In its sample, this clonotype was seen a few times. The chain joins TRBV7-9 to TRBJ1-4; D gene unclear. There are 14 residues in the CDR3. Deletions cut 5 bases from V and 7 bases from J, with 14 bases between. The V gene's germline CDR1 is SEHNR and CDR2 FQNEAQ (reference sequence). The CDR3 region has the DNA TGTGCCAGCAGCGTCGGCGGTATCGTTGAAAAACTGTTTTTT. Residues: CASSVGGIVEKLFF.

This clonotype came up a few times. The chain has TRBV12-3 or TRBV12-4 and TRBJ1-2; TRBD1 agrees at 9 bases. J lost 7 bases, V lost 5 bases, and 11 bases had no gene match. The length of the CDR3 is 15 residues. This CDR3 reads CASSPTTGGIRGYTF. DNA for the CDR3: TGTGCCAGCAGTCCGACGACAGGGGGGATACGTGGCTACACCTTC.

Worth noting for this clonotype: A much bigger clone sits one base away, suggesting this may be a read error. This chain links TRBV7-8 with TRBJ2-7; possible D gene TRBD1, 6 bases. The CDR3 spans 15 residues. Germline V CDR1 and CDR2: SGHVS, FQNEAQ. Trimming removed 5 bases from V and 2 bases from J, with 16 bases in between. The CDR3 spells CASSMERQAAYEQYF. For the CDR3, the DNA is TGTGCCAGCAGCATGGAGCGACAGGCAGCCTACGAGCAGTACTTC. Full variable domain (missing parts from reference TRBV7-8 and TRBJ2-7): GAGVSQSPRYKVAKRGQDVALRCDPISGHVSLFWYQQALGQGPEFLTYFQNEAQLDKSGLPSDRFFAERPEGSVSTLKIQRTQQEDSAVYLCASSMERQAAYEQYFGPGTRLTVT.

This clonotype is a singleton in its sample. This chain links TRBV20-1 with TRBJ2-7; D possibly uses TRBD1 or TRBD2 (5 bases each). Germline V gene sequence: CDR1 DFQATT, CDR2 SNEGSKA (reference sequence). This CDR3 comprises 14 residues. V shed 5 bases and J shed 0 bases, with 14 bases lying between them. This CDR3 reads CSALGTTNSYEQYF. CDR3 sequence (DNA): TGCAGTGCTCTTGGGACCACCAACTCCTACGAGCAGTACTTC.

This clonotype has only a few counts. The chain couples TRBV7-9 to TRBJ2-7; the D is unclear. Germline lookup yields CDR1 SEHNR and CDR2 FQNEAQ (reference sequence). The CDR3 totals 15 residues. With 5 bases removed from V and 0 bases from J, the gap between germline ends came to 14 bases. CDR3 bases: TGTGCCAGCAGCCCGGACCGGACGTACTCCTACGAGCAGTACTTC. It is translated as CASSPDRTYSYEQYF.

V and J are TRBV12-5 and TRBJ2-7; D may correspond to TRBD1 or TRBD2 (5 bases each). This CDR3 is 16 amino acids long. Germline CDR1 and CDR2: LGHNT and FRNRAP. Trimming shortened V by 0 bases and J by 5 bases, and 17 bases separated the two germline ends. The CDR3 DNA reads as TGTGCTAGTGGTTTGGTCGAGGCCGGGACCCCCGACGAGCAGTACTTC. It translates to CASGLVEAGTPDEQYF.

V and J are TRBV7-6 and TRBJ2-7; 12 nucleotides agree with TRBD2. V was clipped by 1 base and J by 2 bases; unmatched bases: 0. CDR3 length equals 15 residues. CDR1 is SGHVS and CDR2 is FNYEAQ in the germline V gene. The CDR3 coding sequence is TGTGCCAGCAGCTTAGGGACTAGCGGGACCTACGAGCAGTACGTC. Protein product: CASSLGTSGTYEQYV.

This clonotype came up many times. The chain links TRBV5-6 to TRBJ2-7; D is tentatively TRBD1 or TRBD2 (6 bases each). CDR3 length: 13 residues. The V end lost 0 bases, the J end lost 5 bases, and 9 bases lay between the germline ends. Per germline, CDR1 SGHDT and CDR2 YYEEEE. The CDR3 reads CASSLDGGDEQYV. CDR3 coding DNA: TGTGCCAGCAGCTTGGACGGGGGCGACGAGCAGTACGTC.

The chain combines TRBV13 with TRBJ2-7; TRBD2 might be the D (5 bases). With 3 bases removed from V and 4 bases from J, the gap between germline ends came to 16 bases. CDR1 is PRHDT and CDR2 is FYEKMQ in the germline V gene (reference sequence). This CDR3 has 15 amino acids. The CDR3: CASSFGNQPVYEQYF. CDR3 DNA sequence: TGTGCCAGCAGCTTCGGGAACCAACCTGTTTACGAGCAGTACTTC.

This clonotype showed up many times. The chain combines TRBV6-2 or TRBV6-3 with TRBJ1-1, with no clear D. From germline, CDR1 is MNHEY and CDR2 SVGEGT. This CDR3 comprises 15 residues. V was cut by 0 bases and J by 0 bases, with 8 bases left in between. The CDR3 DNA is TGTGCCAGCAGTTACTCGTGGAGTGTGAACACTGAAGCTTTCTTT. This sequence encodes CASSYSWSVNTEAFF.

The J gene is TRBJ2-3, the V gene TRBV12-3 or TRBV12-4; no reliable D call. The CDR3 is 12 residues long. The V and J ends lost 1 base and 10 bases respectively, with 9 bases between them. Here the CDR3 reads CASSLEGNAQYF. The CDR3 nucleotides are TGTGCCAGCAGTTTAGAGGGAAATGCGCAGTATTTT.

The sample holds a few counts of this clonotype. The chain links TRBV11-2 to TRBJ2-7; tentatively, D is TRBD2 (5 bases). CDR3 length: 13 residues. Germline assignment: CDR1 SGHAT and CDR2 FQNNGV. Deletions cut 5 bases from V and 2 bases from J, with 10 bases between. CDR3 DNA sequence: TGTGCCAGCAGCAGCGGTACCCCCTACGAGCAGTACGTC. Residues: CASSSGTPYEQYV.

Only a few counts were recorded for this clonotype. This chain joins TRBV11-3 and TRBJ2-1; perhaps D is TRBD1 or TRBD2 (6 bases each). The CDR3 is 15 residues long. V was shortened by 8 bases and J by 7 bases, with 21 bases between the two germline ends. Germline V gene lookup returns CDR1 SGHNT and CDR2 YENEEA. The CDR3 DNA follows: TGTGCCAGCGCCTTTGGGGGGCAAGTGGGGAATGAGCAGTTCTTC. Its protein is CASAFGGQVGNEQFF.

The V call is TRBV11-2, the J call TRBJ2-2, with TRBD1 matching over 10 bases. The J segment lost 6 bases and the V segment lost 5 bases, leaving 6 bases of the junction unmatched. The germline V gene has CDR1 SGHAT and CDR2 FQNNGV. This CDR3 region has 15 residues. The CDR3 region has the DNA TGTGCCAGCAGCGCCCGGACAGGGGGGGCCGGGGAGCTGTTTTTT. This sequence encodes CASSARTGGAGELFF.

V gene TRBV7-9 combines with J gene TRBJ1-4, with no clear D. This CDR3 has 16 residues. CDR1 is SEHNR and CDR2 is FQNEAQ in the germline V gene (reference sequence). Trimming cost V 4 bases and J 4 bases, with 16 bases left between them. This CDR3 is CASSSVLRGNNEKLFF. DNA for the CDR3: TGTGCCAGCAGCTCAGTTTTGCGGGGAAATAATGAAAAACTGTTTTTT.

This clonotype was picked up a small number of times. The J gene is TRBJ2-3, the V gene TRBV6-1; 8 nucleotides line up with TRBD2. The CDR3 covers 15 residues. Germline V gives CDR1 MNHNS, CDR2 SASEGT. The V segment lost 7 bases and the J segment 0 bases; nucleotides outside the gene matches: 6. CDR3 protein: CASTLPSGSTDTQYF. In DNA, the CDR3 is TGTGCCAGCACCCTCCCTAGCGGGAGCACAGATACGCAGTATTTT.

The chain carries TRBV6-1 and TRBJ2-1, with 8 bases that match TRBD1. V shed 6 bases, J shed 7 bases, and the junction held 11 bases outside the gene matches. Per germline, CDR1 MNHNS and CDR2 SASEGT. This CDR3 spans 15 amino acids. CDR3 residues: CASRNAGGEANEQFF. CDR3 DNA: TGTGCCAGCAGGAACGCAGGGGGCGAGGCGAATGAGCAGTTCTTC.

V is TRBV28 and J is TRBJ1-2; TRBD1 matches at 7 bases. After removal of 2 bases from V and 8 bases from J, the junction contained 5 bases not matched to a gene. CDR3 length: 13 residues. Germline values: CDR1 MDHEN, CDR2 SYDVKM. CDR3 residues: CASSLTGVGGYTF. In nucleotides, the CDR3 is TGTGCCAGCAGTTTAACAGGGGTAGGCGGCTACACCTTC.

The chain uses TRBV5-1 and TRBJ2-7; D is unclear. The CDR3 covers 13 residues. Trimming removed 2 bases from V and 7 bases from J, with 13 bases in between. Germline V gene lookup returns CDR1 SGHRS and CDR2 YFSETQ. CDR3 residues: CASSFLDPREQYF. The CDR3 DNA sequence: TGCGCCAGCAGCTTCCTGGACCCTAGGGAGCAGTACTTC.

This sequence joins TRBV27 and TRBJ2-1; the match to TRBD2 covers 7 bases. Per germline, CDR1 MNHEY and CDR2 SMNVEV (reference sequence). With V trimmed by 8 bases and J by 6 bases, 13 bases remained unmatched. The CDR3 has 15 residues. CDR3 loop: CASWNHRDYGNEQFF. The CDR3, as DNA: TGTGCCAGCTGGAACCACCGGGACTACGGCAATGAGCAGTTCTTC.

Only a few counts were recorded for this clonotype. The rearrangement links TRBV4-1 to TRBJ2-7, with 15 nucleotides matching TRBD2. Germline assignment: CDR1 MGHRA and CDR2 YSYEKL. CDR3 size: 17 residues. Germline trimming cut 4 bases from V and 2 bases from J; bases unmatched to any gene: 6. The CDR3 DNA reads as TGCGCCAGCAGCCCGGGACTAGCGGGAGGAAGGACCTACGAGCAGTACTTC. Translated: CASSPGLAGGRTYEQYF.